This T cell receptor (beta chain) was found in a study of T cells of healthy individuals. Germline CDR1 reads SGHTA; CDR2 reads FQGNSA. CDR3 length: 18 amino acids. Losses at the gene ends were 5 bases for V and 4 bases for J; bases not matched to a gene: 17. This clonotype has just a few counts. TCRdb analysed the 5' RACE reads with MiXCR anew, one entry per CDR3 protein. Of 90,000 to 100,000 distinct CDR3 sequences listed, about 16% are singletons. The source of this sequence is a human donor in good health. The chain joins TRBV7-2 to TRBJ2-5; 9 bases fit TRBD1. In DNA form, the CDR3 reads TGTGCCAGCAGCCAGATCGGGACAGGGTTGGGGCTTGTAGAGACCCAGTACTTC. Its protein product is CASSQIGTGLGLVETQYF.